The source of this T cell receptor beta chain is a study of control samples from healthy donors and cancer patients. Measured with immunoSEQ multiplex PCR; TCRdb has only the in-frame clones, and not every one. The sample records about 130,000 clones, about 88% being singletons. The junction had 11 bases not matched to a gene; V was cut back by 9 bases and J by 1 base. This CDR3 is built from 16 residues. Germline V gene data show CDR1 as MDHEN and CDR2 as SYDVKM. The sequence was collected from a man between 18 and 29 years old in good health. This chain connects TRBV28 to TRBJ2-7; 11 bases are a match to TRBD2. Sequencing input: blood. CDR3 residues: CASSGRAQPTSYEQYF. The CDR3 region has the DNA TGTGCCAGTAGCGGGAGGGCCCAGCCAACTTCCTACGAGCAGTACTTC.